The 10 T cell receptor beta chains listed next were all sequenced from one sample in a study of blood T cell repertoires in COVID-19. Only in-frame clones appear in the TCRdb table, and some are missing; sequencing was by immunoSEQ multiplex PCR. The table includes under 300,000 clones, approximately 82% detected once. Sequenced sample: PBMCs or T cells enriched from blood (not recorded which). These receptors were collected from a man aged 40-50 years who had recovered from COVID-19.

This chain connects TRBV18 to TRBJ2-1, with D perhaps TRBD2 (6 bases). CDR1 KGHSH and CDR2 LQKENI come from the germline V gene. The CDR3 extends over 15 amino acids. V gave up 3 bases and J gave up 8 bases, with 17 bases separating them. CDR3 sequence: CASSPGTHQGDEQFF. CDR3 DNA sequence: TGTGCCAGCTCACCGGGGACTCACCAAGGGGATGAGCAGTTCTTC. The entire variable domain, with the rest obtained from reference TRBV18 and TRBJ2-1, is as follows: NAGVMQNPRHLVRRRGQEARLRCSPMKGHSHVYWYRQLPEEGLKFMVYLQKENIIDESGMPKERFSAEFPKEGPSILRIQQVVRGDSAAYFCASSPGTHQGDEQFFGPGTRLTVL.

The V and J genes are TRBV5-3 and TRBJ2-7; 8 bases match TRBD1. TRBV5-3 belongs to the ORF category, with a function that is uncertain. The V segment lost 0 bases and the J segment 5 bases; nucleotides outside the gene matches: 4. The CDR3 is made up of 14 amino acids. The CDR3 is CARSLAGGFNEQYF. As DNA, the CDR3 is TGTGCCAGAAGCTTGGCAGGGGGCTTCAACGAGCAGTACTTC.

This sequence joins TRBV29-1 and TRBJ1-2; D not resolved. The CDR3 extends over 14 amino acids. Germline loops: CDR1 SQVTM, CDR2 ANQGSEA. V lost 6 bases and J lost 2, with 16 bases in between. The CDR3 DNA is TGCAGCGTAGGCCGAGGAGATTCAAACTATGGCTACACCTTC. This gives the protein CSVGRGDSNYGYTF.

This clone was seen a single time. V gene TRBV4-1 combines with J gene TRBJ1-6; 7 bases are shared with TRBD1. The CDR3 is made up of 20 amino acids. J was trimmed by 0 bases and V by 1 base; bases with no gene match: 12. Germline lookup yields CDR1 MGHRA and CDR2 YSYEKL. The CDR3 coding sequence is TGCGCCAGCAGCCAAGTATGGGCCGGACAGGCCAGCTCCTATAATTCACCCCTCCACTTT. It codes for CASSQVWAGQASSYNSPLHF.

This clone has more than one count but fewer than ten. The V call is TRBV3-1 (or the pseudogene TRBV3-2), the J call TRBJ1-6; 7 bases map to TRBD1. Losses at the gene ends were 1 base for V and 5 bases for J; bases not matched to a gene: 8. The germline V gene has CDR1 LGHDT and CDR2 YNNKEL (reference sequence). CDR3 length: 17 amino acids. The CDR3 DNA reads as TGTGCCAGCAGCCAAGCCTCGGGGACAGCCCATAATTCACCCCTCCACTTT. Its translation is CASSQASGTAHNSPLHF.

The chain is built from TRBV9 and TRBJ1-1; D gene ambiguous. This CDR3 region has 14 residues. CDR1 and CDR2 (germline): SGDLS, YYNGEE. V shed 4 bases and J shed 2 bases, with 12 bases lying between them. CDR3: CASSPRRDNTEAFF. DNA of the CDR3: TGTGCCAGCAGCCCCCGCCGAGATAACACTGAAGCTTTCTTT.

The V and J genes are TRBV30 and TRBJ2-5; D is unclear. With 5 bases removed from V and 2 bases from J, the gap between germline ends came to 12 bases. Germline V gene sequence: CDR1 GTSNPN, CDR2 SVGIG (reference sequence). The CDR3 totals 13 residues. The CDR3 DNA reads TGTGCCTGGTCACGAGAACCTCAAGAGACCCAGTACTTC. It encodes CAWSREPQETQYF.

With respect to this clone: Other nucleotide sequences in the sample specify the same CDR3. V and J are TRBV28 and TRBJ2-5, with 8 bases fitting TRBD2. V lost 2 bases to trimming and J lost 4 bases; unmatched junction nucleotides: 0. The germline gives CDR1 MDHEN, CDR2 SYDVKM. This CDR3 spans 13 amino acids. CDR3 in amino acids: CASSLLAGETQYF. For the CDR3, the DNA is TGTGCCAGCAGTTTACTAGCGGGAGAGACCCAGTACTTC.

This clone was seen only a few times. This sequence joins TRBV30 and TRBJ1-2, with no clear D. There are 12 residues in the CDR3. V lost 3 bases, J lost 8 bases, and 13 bases lay in between. The germline V gene encodes CDR1 GTSNPN and CDR2 SVGIG (reference sequence). CDR3 loop: CAWSRDIGGYTF. CDR3 nucleotides: TGTGCCTGGAGCCGGGATATTGGGGGCTACACCTTC.

This clone has more than one count but fewer than ten. The same CDR3 can be traced to other DNA sequences in this sample. This chain uses TRBV7-9 with TRBJ2-1; 9 bases map to TRBD2. This CDR3 region has 16 residues. With V trimmed by 2 bases and J by 4 bases, 6 bases remained unmatched. The germline V gene encodes CDR1 SEHNR and CDR2 FQNEAQ (reference sequence). The CDR3 DNA reads as TGTGCCAGCAGCTTATGGCTAGCGGGGACGTACAATGAGCAGTTCTTC. It translates to CASSLWLAGTYNEQFF.